The rows below give T cell receptor beta chains drawn from one sample of a study of blood T cell repertoires in COVID-19. Profiling relied on immunoSEQ multiplex PCR, and the TCRdb table lists in-frame clones only, not all of them. Here the sample spans 150,000 to 200,000 clones, 78% being singletons. Sequenced material: PBMCs or T cells enriched from blood (not recorded which). These receptors all stem from a woman between 50 and 59 years old who had recovered from COVID-19. CDR3s include the opening cysteine and the closing phenylalanine or tryptophan. Fields, in order: J gene, V gene, D gene, clone size, CDR3 protein, CDR3 DNA. The D gene is left open where the match is weak. Size values are once, few and many counts, or a class for expanded clones, and some rows have none.

j_call: TRBJ1-2
v_call: TRBV7-2
d_call: TRBD1
clone_size: NA
cdr3_aa: CASSPRQGAGGYTF
cdr3_nt: TGTGCCAGCAGCCCCCGTCAGGGGGCTGGGGGCTACACCTTC

j_call: TRBJ1-6
v_call: TRBV7-9
d_call: NA
clone_size: NA
cdr3_aa: CASSSEGGRSNSPLHF
cdr3_nt: TGTGCCAGCAGCTCGGAGGGCGGTCGAAGCAATTCACCCCTCCACTTT

j_call: TRBJ2-1
v_call: TRBV13
d_call: TRBD2
clone_size: NA
cdr3_aa: CASKGLAGRDEQFF
cdr3_nt: TGTGCCAGCAAAGGGCTAGCGGGCAGGGATGAGCAGTTCTTC

j_call: TRBJ1-1
v_call: TRBV18
d_call: NA
clone_size: NA
cdr3_aa: CASSPPILVRGRQMNTEAFF
cdr3_nt: TGTGCCAGCTCACCACCGATTCTCGTGCGAGGGCGGCAGATGAACACTGAAGCTTTCTTT

j_call: TRBJ2-4
v_call: TRBV6-5
d_call: TRBD2
clone_size: NA
cdr3_aa: CASSSRRGGRGNIQYF
cdr3_nt: TGTGCCAGCAGTTCCCGACGGGGCGGGAGGGGAAACATTCAGTACTTC

j_call: TRBJ2-5
v_call: TRBV5-6
d_call: NA
clone_size: NA
cdr3_aa: CASSASGGWEETQYF
cdr3_nt: TGTGCCAGCAGCGCCTCCGGGGGATGGGAGGAGACCCAGTACTTC

j_call: TRBJ2-3
v_call: TRBV29-1
d_call: NA
clone_size: NA
cdr3_aa: CSVEDGSTDTQYF
cdr3_nt: TGCAGCGTTGAAGATGGGAGTACAGATACGCAGTATTTT

j_call: TRBJ2-7
v_call: TRBV9
d_call: NA
clone_size: NA
cdr3_aa: CASSVGQGVGEQYF
cdr3_nt: TGTGCCAGCAGCGTAGGCCAGGGCGTGGGAGAGCAGTACTTC

j_call: TRBJ2-5
v_call: TRBV28
d_call: NA
clone_size: NA
cdr3_aa: CASSFLETQYF
cdr3_nt: TGTGCCAGCAGTTTCTTAGAGACCCAGTACTTC

j_call: TRBJ2-7
v_call: TRBV21-1
d_call: NA
clone_size: NA
cdr3_aa: CASSFPTGSAYEQYF
cdr3_nt: TGTGCCAGCAGCTTCCCGACAGGGTCGGCCTACGAGCAGTACTTC

j_call: TRBJ2-4
v_call: TRBV27
d_call: NA
clone_size: many
cdr3_aa: CASSLSSESSKNIQYF
cdr3_nt: TGTGCCAGCAGTTTATCGTCGGAGTCGAGCAAAAACATTCAGTACTTC

j_call: TRBJ2-1
v_call: TRBV18
d_call: TRBD2
clone_size: NA
cdr3_aa: CASSPGLAISYNEQFF
cdr3_nt: TGTGCCAGCTCACCGGGACTAGCGATCTCCTACAATGAGCAGTTCTTC

j_call: TRBJ1-4
v_call: TRBV12-3/TRBV12-4
d_call: NA
clone_size: NA
cdr3_aa: CASSLAANEKLFF
cdr3_nt: TGTGCCAGCAGTTTGGCGGCTAATGAAAAACTGTTTTTT

j_call: TRBJ2-1
v_call: TRBV7-3
d_call: NA
clone_size: NA
cdr3_aa: CASSLILEKTNEQFF
cdr3_nt: TGTGCCAGCAGCTTAATATTAGAAAAAACCAATGAGCAGTTCTTC

j_call: TRBJ1-5
v_call: TRBV28
d_call: TRBD1
clone_size: few
cdr3_aa: CATRGFSTGESNQPQHF
cdr3_nt: TGTGCCACCCGGGGCTTCAGCACAGGGGAAAGCAATCAGCCCCAGCATTTT

j_call: TRBJ1-1
v_call: TRBV6-4
d_call: NA
clone_size: NA
cdr3_aa: CASSESRRSNTEAFF
cdr3_nt: TGTGCCAGCAGTGAGAGTCGCCGGTCGAACACTGAAGCTTTCTTT

j_call: TRBJ1-5
v_call: TRBV24-1
d_call: NA
clone_size: NA
cdr3_aa: CATSGVGGNQPQHF
cdr3_nt: TGTGCCACCAGTGGCGTGGGGGGGAATCAGCCCCAGCATTTT

j_call: TRBJ2-5
v_call: TRBV18
d_call: NA
clone_size: NA
cdr3_aa: CASSPQLAGRSETQYF
cdr3_nt: TGTGCCAGCTCCCCTCAGCTGGCAGGGCGATCGGAGACCCAGTACTTC

j_call: TRBJ2-2
v_call: TRBV24-1
d_call: NA
clone_size: NA
cdr3_aa: CATSVAGRTGELFF
cdr3_nt: TGTGCCACCAGTGTCGCGGGTCGGACCGGGGAGCTGTTTTTT

j_call: TRBJ1-1
v_call: TRBV7-9
d_call: NA
clone_size: once
cdr3_aa: CASSLGRGLTEAFF
cdr3_nt: TGTGCCAGCAGCTTAGGGAGGGGCCTAACTGAAGCTTTCTTT

j_call: TRBJ1-1
v_call: TRBV5-1
d_call: NA
clone_size: NA
cdr3_aa: CASSLANFNTEAFF
cdr3_nt: TGCGCCAGCAGCTTGGCCAATTTTAACACTGAAGCTTTCTTT

j_call: TRBJ2-5
v_call: TRBV3-1/TRBV3-2
d_call: TRBD2
clone_size: NA
cdr3_aa: CASGLAGLQETQYF
cdr3_nt: TGTGCCAGCGGACTAGCGGGCCTCCAAGAGACCCAGTACTTC

j_call: TRBJ1-3
v_call: TRBV6-5
d_call: NA
clone_size: NA
cdr3_aa: CASGEGPDRGNTIYF
cdr3_nt: TGTGCCAGCGGGGAGGGGCCCGATCGGGGAAACACTATATATTTT

j_call: TRBJ2-5
v_call: TRBV5-1
d_call: NA
clone_size: NA
cdr3_aa: CASSLRPRGETQYF
cdr3_nt: TGCGCCAGCAGCTTGCGGCCTCGGGGGGAGACCCAGTACTTC

j_call: TRBJ2-6
v_call: TRBV9
d_call: NA
clone_size: NA
cdr3_aa: CASGDTSGANVLTF
cdr3_nt: TGTGCCAGCGGAGATACCTCTGGGGCCAACGTCCTGACTTTC

j_call: TRBJ2-7
v_call: TRBV7-2
d_call: NA
clone_size: NA
cdr3_aa: CASSFLLEQYF
cdr3_nt: TGTGCCAGCAGCTTCTTATTGGAGCAGTACTTC

j_call: TRBJ2-2
v_call: TRBV20-1
d_call: NA
clone_size: NA
cdr3_aa: CSASFHTNTGELFF
cdr3_nt: TGCAGTGCTAGTTTTCACACGAACACCGGGGAGCTGTTTTTT

j_call: TRBJ2-5
v_call: TRBV28
d_call: TRBD2
clone_size: NA
cdr3_aa: CASSSNRLAGPKATQYF
cdr3_nt: TGTGCCAGCAGTTCCAACAGGCTAGCGGGGCCCAAGGCGACCCAGTACTTC

j_call: TRBJ2-3
v_call: TRBV4-2
d_call: NA
clone_size: NA
cdr3_aa: CASSQLGEGLTF
cdr3_nt: TGTGCCAGCAGCCAACTTGGCGAGGGACTCACATTT

j_call: TRBJ2-7
v_call: TRBV2
d_call: NA
clone_size: NA
cdr3_aa: CASRRDFPTYEQYF
cdr3_nt: TGTGCCAGCAGGCGGGATTTCCCCACCTACGAGCAGTACTTC

j_call: TRBJ2-7
v_call: TRBV19
d_call: TRBD1
clone_size: NA
cdr3_aa: CASSRQGNYEQYF
cdr3_nt: TGTGCCAGTAGTCGACAGGGGAACTACGAGCAGTACTTC

j_call: TRBJ2-1
v_call: TRBV18
d_call: TRBD2
clone_size: NA
cdr3_aa: CASSPQQREGNEQFF
cdr3_nt: TGTGCCAGCTCACCACAGCAGCGGGAGGGCAATGAGCAGTTCTTC

j_call: TRBJ1-2
v_call: TRBV4-2
d_call: NA
clone_size: NA
cdr3_aa: CASSQDPQVGQTSISLAGYTF
cdr3_nt: TGTGCCAGCAGCCAAGACCCCCAAGTTGGGCAAACATCGATATCTTTGGCTGGCTACACCTTC

j_call: TRBJ2-7
v_call: TRBV5-8
d_call: TRBD2
clone_size: NA
cdr3_aa: CASSGRTSGNYEQYF
cdr3_nt: TGTGCCAGCTCAGGGAGGACTAGCGGGAACTACGAGCAGTACTTC

j_call: TRBJ2-5
v_call: TRBV18
d_call: NA
clone_size: NA
cdr3_aa: CASSPQLLGETQYF
cdr3_nt: TGTGCCAGCTCACCACAACTACTAGGGGAGACCCAGTACTTC

j_call: TRBJ2-3
v_call: TRBV15
d_call: NA
clone_size: once
cdr3_aa: CATSRGAGEAYTQYF
cdr3_nt: TGTGCCACCAGCAGGGGGGCGGGAGAGGCGTATACGCAGTATTTT

j_call: TRBJ2-3
v_call: TRBV11-3
d_call: NA
clone_size: NA
cdr3_aa: CASSLSPESTDTQYF
cdr3_nt: TGTGCCAGCAGCTTAAGTCCAGAAAGCACAGATACGCAGTATTTT

j_call: TRBJ1-5
v_call: TRBV20-1
d_call: NA
clone_size: NA
cdr3_aa: CSASGSYSNQPQHF
cdr3_nt: TGCAGTGCTAGTGGGAGTTATAGCAATCAGCCCCAGCATTTT

j_call: TRBJ2-2
v_call: TRBV30
d_call: NA
clone_size: NA
cdr3_aa: CAWGWYGGPGELFF
cdr3_nt: TGTGCCTGGGGGTGGTACGGGGGACCCGGGGAGCTGTTTTTT

j_call: TRBJ2-1
v_call: TRBV6-1
d_call: NA
clone_size: NA
cdr3_aa: CASSEPYRDEQFF
cdr3_nt: TGTGCCAGCAGTGAGCCATATCGGGATGAGCAGTTCTTC

j_call: TRBJ2-2
v_call: TRBV4-2
d_call: NA
clone_size: NA
cdr3_aa: CASSQTGQTGELFF
cdr3_nt: TGTGCCAGCAGCCAAACAGGACAAACCGGGGAGCTGTTTTTT

j_call: TRBJ2-1
v_call: TRBV18
d_call: NA
clone_size: NA
cdr3_aa: CASSPRGGGGYNEQFF
cdr3_nt: TGTGCCAGCTCACCGAGGGGTGGGGGAGGATACAATGAGCAGTTCTTC

j_call: TRBJ2-5
v_call: TRBV19
d_call: TRBD1
clone_size: NA
cdr3_aa: CASSLGQQETQYF
cdr3_nt: TGTGCCAGTAGCCTGGGACAGCAAGAGACCCAGTACTTC

j_call: TRBJ2-1
v_call: TRBV6-6
d_call: NA
clone_size: NA
cdr3_aa: CASSYSFQNNEQFF
cdr3_nt: TGTGCCAGCAGTTACTCGTTTCAGAACAATGAGCAGTTCTTC

j_call: TRBJ2-7
v_call: TRBV27
d_call: TRBD2
clone_size: few
cdr3_aa: CASSTGGSGVPYEQYF
cdr3_nt: TGTGCCAGCAGTACCGGGGGTAGCGGGGTCCCCTACGAGCAGTACTTC

j_call: TRBJ2-1
v_call: TRBV4-1
d_call: NA
clone_size: NA
cdr3_aa: CASSQRLEVGEQFF
cdr3_nt: TGCGCCAGCAGCCAAAGGCTAGAAGTGGGTGAGCAGTTCTTC

j_call: TRBJ1-5
v_call: TRBV30
d_call: NA
clone_size: NA
cdr3_aa: CAWSVRVNQPQHF
cdr3_nt: TGTGCCTGGAGTGTACGGGTTAATCAGCCCCAGCATTTT

j_call: TRBJ2-5
v_call: TRBV19
d_call: NA
clone_size: NA
cdr3_aa: CASSKLEWSETQYF
cdr3_nt: TGTGCCAGTAGTAAACTAGAGTGGTCGGAGACCCAGTACTTC

j_call: TRBJ2-2
v_call: TRBV27
d_call: NA
clone_size: NA
cdr3_aa: CASSFGQTGELFF
cdr3_nt: TGTGCCAGCAGTTTCGGACAGACCGGGGAGCTGTTTTTT

j_call: TRBJ2-5
v_call: TRBV5-1
d_call: NA
clone_size: NA
cdr3_aa: CASSLVGLPQETQYF
cdr3_nt: TGCGCCAGCAGCTTGGTCGGACTCCCCCAAGAGACCCAGTACTTC

j_call: TRBJ1-1
v_call: TRBV21-1
d_call: NA
clone_size: few
cdr3_aa: CASSKAKVIRTEAFF
cdr3_nt: TGTGCCAGCAGCAAAGCGAAAGTTATTAGAACTGAAGCTTTCTTT